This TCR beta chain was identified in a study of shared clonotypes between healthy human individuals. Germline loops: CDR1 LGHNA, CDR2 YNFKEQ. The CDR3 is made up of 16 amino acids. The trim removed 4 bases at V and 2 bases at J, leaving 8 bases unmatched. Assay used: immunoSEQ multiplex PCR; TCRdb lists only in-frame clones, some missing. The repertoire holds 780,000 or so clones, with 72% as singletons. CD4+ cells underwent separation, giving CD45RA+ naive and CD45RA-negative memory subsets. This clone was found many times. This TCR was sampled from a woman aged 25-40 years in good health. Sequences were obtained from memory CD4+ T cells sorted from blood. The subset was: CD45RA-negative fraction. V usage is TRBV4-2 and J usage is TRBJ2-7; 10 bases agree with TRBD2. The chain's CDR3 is CASSRSLGLAAYEQYF. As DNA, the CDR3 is TGTGCCAGCAGCCGATCTTTAGGACTAGCGGCCTACGAGCAGTACTTC.